The source of this T cell receptor beta chain is a study of blood T cell repertoires in COVID-19. The data were produced by immunoSEQ multiplex PCR, yet TCRdb's version contains in-frame clones alone and is incomplete. This table has 490,000 or so clones, roughly nine tenths appearing once. The participants were between roughly 18 and 89 years old and came from some 23 US areas. Assignment of participants to cohorts was predicated upon participant-reported clinical history. Sequenced: PBMCs or T cells enriched from blood (not recorded which). The receptor was derived from a woman in her fifties or sixties who had recovered from COVID-19.

The DNA of the CDR3 is TGTGCCAGCAGCCAGGGGCGACACACTGAAGCTTTCTTT. As protein: CASSQGRHTEAFF. The gene calls are TRBV6-5 and TRBJ1-1; a possible D gene is TRBD1 (6 bases). The CDR3 is made up of 13 amino acids. V was clipped by 6 bases and J by 3 bases, with 11 bases between them. CDR1 and CDR2 from the germline V gene are MNHEY and SVGAGI.